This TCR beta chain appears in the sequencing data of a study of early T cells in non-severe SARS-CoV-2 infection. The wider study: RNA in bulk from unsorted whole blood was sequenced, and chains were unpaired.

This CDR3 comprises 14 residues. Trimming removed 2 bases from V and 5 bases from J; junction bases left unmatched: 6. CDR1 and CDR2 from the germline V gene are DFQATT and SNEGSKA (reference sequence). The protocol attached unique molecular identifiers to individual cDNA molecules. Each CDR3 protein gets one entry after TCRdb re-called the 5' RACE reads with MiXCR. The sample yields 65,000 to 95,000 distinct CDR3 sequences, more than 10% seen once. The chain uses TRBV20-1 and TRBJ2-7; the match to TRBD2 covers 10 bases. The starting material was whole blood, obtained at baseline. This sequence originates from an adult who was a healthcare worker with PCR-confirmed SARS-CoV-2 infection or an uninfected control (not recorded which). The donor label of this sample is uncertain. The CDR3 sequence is CSARLAGVAHEQYF. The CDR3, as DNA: TGCAGTGCTAGACTAGCGGGAGTTGCCCACGAGCAGTACTTC.